Described below is a single T cell receptor beta chain sequence and its context. It lacks a known antigen. No much larger clone exists at a distance of one base, and base qualities are not known. Enrolling through a virtual design, the prospective study's participants ranged in age from roughly 18 to 100 years and lived across 20 to 25 United States geographic areas. In the prospective study, cohorts were assigned on the basis of participant-reported clinical history obtained from a screening survey and a study questionnaire. Recovered participants in ImmuneRACE Cohort 3 were defined as having two consecutive negative NP/OP PCR tests, clearance from a healthcare professional, or resolution of symptoms. Each participant in the prospective study had whole blood, serum and a nasopharyngeal or oropharyngeal swab collected by mobile phlebotomists. Participants in the prospective study had the option to provide additional blood draws and questionnaires over a roughly 2-month period. Prospective study blood samples were shipped either frozen or at room temperature before DNA extraction.

CDR1 and CDR2 were assigned from the germline V gene as SGHNT and YENEEA. The cysteine opens and the phenylalanine closes a CDR3 of 16 amino acids. Kept here is only the CDR3 DNA, which spans 48 bases and is read in frame from base 1. Relative to germline, V is 0 bases shorter and J is 0 bases shorter, with 9 bases between their ends. TCRbeta CDR3 regions were amplified from genomic DNA using the immunoSEQ Assay, a bias-controlled multiplex PCR. As for how the authors treated the data: Within the assay, amplification of reference gene primers was used to estimate how many nucleated cells each sample contained. To quantify the absolute abundance of each unique TCRbeta CDR3 rearrangement, sequence reads were collapsed and filtered. For each sample, productive Simpson clonality was calculated as the square root of Simpson's diversity index over productive rearrangements. TCRdb retrieved this table from immuneACCESS and kept in-frame rearrangements only. Not all clones are present; in checked studies, unresolved V genes account for under half, and no reason is known for the remainder. V, J and clone size reflect that table, while D and trimming were determined from the DNA. This sample has roughly 250,000 clones in its table, and roughly nine tenths of those were observed once. The ten largest clones capture 2.5% to 3% of the sample.

This sample is part of a study of blood T cell repertoires in COVID-19 (TCRdb year 2020). Study-wide context: Samples covering the acute and convalescent phases of COVID-19 were provided by collaborators in the United States, Italy and Spain. The material from the prospective study consisted of cDNA or gDNA derived from T cells, B-cell-depleted T cells, or PBMCs. Subjects who had been exposed to COVID-19, were actively infected with it, or had recovered from it provided the deeply sampled blood TCRbeta repertoires that made up the dataset. A freely available public database, intended as a resource for researchers studying the immune response to SARS-CoV-2, is where the repertoires were released. Samples came from the ongoing ImmuneRACE study (first 160 participants) plus 1,254 subjects from 6 global collaborators. Nearly every sample came with metadata listing a de-identified subject ID, COVID-19 status, age in years and sex. Where available, HLA class I and class II types were taken from metadata supplied by the sample provider and were not determined by assay-based typing. What the authors observed across the whole study: Clinical and demographic metadata were provided uncurated, with the amount varying by source and participant.

The material sequenced was PBMCs or T cells enriched from blood (not recorded which). Recombination connected TRBV11-3 to TRBJ1-5; no confident D gene assignment can be made. This clonotype originated in a woman aged 45-65 years who had recovered from COVID-19. CDR3 region: CASSLESCVSNQPQHF. The nucleotide sequence reads TGTGCCAGCAGCTTAGAATCATGTGTTAGCAATCAGCCCCAGCATTTT.